This TCR beta chain was identified in a study of shared clonotypes between healthy human individuals. Findings and caveats of the study: For naive CD4 cells, approximately 4.7% of clonotypes were shared across a handful of donors. There were few donors, and this limited the genetic and exposure-history diversity represented.

In the authors' workflow: Filtering of immunoSEQ junctional sequences could not match full-length read filtering. Some clones are missing from TCRdb's copy, which holds only in-frame ones; the method was immunoSEQ multiplex PCR. For V, J and clone size, that table is used; D and trimming come from the DNA. The sample lists about 1 million clones, 65% to 80% occurring once. The study separated CD4+ cells into CD45RA+ naive and CD45RA-negative memory subsets. Notes on this clone: Its specificity is unknown. This may stem from a read error, because a much larger clone lies one nucleotide away.

With 2 bases removed from V and 5 bases from J, the gap between germline ends came to 6 bases. The length of the CDR3 is 13 residues. Germline CDR1 and CDR2: MRHNA and SNTAGT. The genes are TRBV6-4 and TRBJ1-4; tentative D call: TRBD1 (5 bases). This sequence originates from a man aged 18 to 35 in good health. The sequencing input was memory CD4+ T cells sorted from blood. The subset here: CD45RA-negative fraction. The CDR3 is CASSDRGNEKLFF. The DNA of the CDR3 is TGTGCCAGCAGTGACCGGGGGAATGAAAAACTGTTTTTT.